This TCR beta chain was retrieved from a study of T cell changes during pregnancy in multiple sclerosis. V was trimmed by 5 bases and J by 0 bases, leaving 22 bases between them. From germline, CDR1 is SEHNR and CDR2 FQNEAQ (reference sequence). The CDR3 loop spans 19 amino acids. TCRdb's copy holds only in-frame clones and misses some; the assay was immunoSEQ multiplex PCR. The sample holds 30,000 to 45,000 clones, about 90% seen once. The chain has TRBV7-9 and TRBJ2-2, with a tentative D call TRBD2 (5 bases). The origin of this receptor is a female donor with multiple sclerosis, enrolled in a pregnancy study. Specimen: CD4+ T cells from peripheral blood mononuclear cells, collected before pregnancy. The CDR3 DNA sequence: TGTGCCAGCAGCCGGTACATCTGGACTCAACCCGCGAACACCGGGGAGCTGTTTTTT. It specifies CASSRYIWTQPANTGELFF.